This section outlines one T cell receptor (beta chain) sequence together with its context. Antigen specificity is unknown. The protocol was immunoSEQ multiplex PCR, while the TCRdb copy is restricted to in-frame clones and leaves out a portion. Counted here are roughly 180,000 clones, 84% occurring once; the ten biggest clones make up about 4.9%. Between the trimmed V and J ends, which lost 0 bases and 11 bases, there was a span of 11 bases. CDR3 length: 12 amino acids. The germline V gene has CDR1 SGDLS and CDR2 YYNGEE. This entry belongs to a study of cytotoxic CD8 clonotypes in ibrutinib-treated CLL. Findings of the study overall: Public clonotypes (which were uncommon) either contracted or remained stable on treatment.

Sample: PBMCs, taken after 24 months of ibrutinib treatment. The sequence was obtained from a human donor with chronic lymphocytic leukemia. The genes are TRBV9 and TRBJ1-1, with TRBD1 as a possible D gene (5 bases). The CDR3 protein is CASSVARGEAFF. The CDR3 DNA reads as TGTGCCAGCAGCGTAGCGAGGGGTGAGGCTTTCTTT.